This TCR beta chain is from a study of cytomegalovirus exposure and HLA in healthy donors (dated by TCRdb to 2015 to 2018). A note on the overall study: An earlier analysis of some 500 of the donors reported 250 to 350 Gb of sequence data and about 100 million unique TCR beta sequences from approximately 180 million T cells. An early release covering just under 650 HLA-typed donors comprised 250 to 350 gigabases of sequencing data and about 90 million unique TCR sequences. Among the 398 genotyped donors, 81% belonged to the genetic ancestry cluster associated with self-reported Caucasian donors. The study aimed to test whether signatures of past pathogen exposure could be identified by cataloging public T cell receptors. The study used immunosequencing to profile the T cell repertoires of approximately 690 subjects and linked those repertoires to cytomegalovirus serostatus. In addition to the first cohort of 666 subjects, a separate validation cohort of 130 or so different subjects was used. High-throughput TCR immunosequencing, statistical association of individual TCRs with disease status, and machine learning were combined to predict cytomegalovirus infection status. A later analysis re-examined previously published TCR beta repertoires from just over 650 donors and added high-resolution HLA genotyping to investigate patterns of TCR occurrence. Rather than drawing on any new phenotypic data, the later analysis identified candidate immune exposures from TCR beta sequences and the way those sequences occurred across donors. In an earlier analysis of a few hundred of the donors, high-throughput TCR beta sequencing was used to judge whether each TCR beta V gene segment behaved as functional or pseudogenic. Donor age, sex, ethnicity and CMV serostatus were compiled alongside the repertoire data. Genome-wide SNP genotypes for about 55% of the 666 donors were used in a later genetic analysis, which treated that subset as a discovery cohort. Every discovery cohort repertoire had been produced on one sequencing platform. Both class I and class II loci were covered by HLA typing, at four-digit resolution. Typing coverage differed by locus: A, B, C, DRB1 and DQB1 were typed in about 620-640 donors, DQA1 in 522, DPA1 in approximately 600, and DPB1 in roughly 450. Because of strong linkage in the cohort, 5 or 6 DR-DQ haplotypes were treated as single units for association and clustering. Among 300 to 500 genotyped donors of the cohort, an average of about 220,000 unique TCR beta nucleotide sequences was sequenced per donor, of which about 19% were non-productive.

In total, roughly 670 healthy bone marrow donors made up the cohort. At the time of sampling, every cohort member was nominally healthy, though immune exposures that went unrecorded were likely present. The donor tested CMV seronegative, placing the donor among the 352 seronegative members of the cohort. A peripheral blood sample was provided by each donor, and peripheral blood mononuclear cells were used for TCR beta sequencing. The Qiagen DNeasy Blood Extraction Kit was used to extract genomic DNA from the blood cell samples. General study outcomes and caveats: Linkage disequilibrium might explain the correlated functional status among segregating V segments, but an unknown experimental factor could not be excluded. V-gene and J-gene trimming of TCR beta chains was associated with a missense DCLRE1C variant in a later genetic analysis, and the association was replicated in an independent cohort. The only immune exposure information available for the cohort was CMV serostatus. Because HLA typing was unavailable for some donors at each locus, only the typed subset was used in association tests. According to a later analysis, most CMV-associated TCR beta chains appeared to be HLA-restricted, and the HLA associations seemed to be driven largely by CMV exposure. It was suggested by the authors that the approach could potentially be generalized to other disease states and immunological phenotypes. Because counts were too low, roughly 16 rarely observed V segments, including chromosome 9 orphons, were excluded from the earlier analysis of 500 to 700 of the donors. At a false discovery rate of 0.05, a later analysis linked around 17,000 TCR beta sequences to specific HLA alleles. A few of the identified cytomegalovirus-associated TCR beta chains were confirmed in vitro to be specific for cytomegalovirus antigens. While some public TCRs were present in many individuals, most TCR sequences turned up only very rarely across donors. Cytomegalovirus status was reported to be diagnosed by the classifier with high specificity and sensitivity in both the original and validation cohorts. Compared with the 666-donor mean, donors in an Asian-associated ancestry cluster had fewer N-insertions in productive TCRs, according to a later genetic analysis. The cohort was sequenced for TCR beta chains only, and without alpha or paired-chain data the features that could be detected were limited. A cluster of highly shared sequence variants was judged likely to represent a technical artifact of the sequencing pipeline. Assigning TCR associations to individual alleles was difficult when HLA alleles, especially DR and DQ, strongly co-occurred. The study listed 150 to 200 TCR beta chains as associated with cytomegalovirus. A further reported finding was that TCR beta sequences accurately predicted the HLA-A and HLA-B alleles for most subjects in the first cohort. In an earlier analysis of approximately 590 of the donors, most TCR beta V segments appeared in productive rearrangements about 90% or about 30% of the time, broadly matching IMGT annotations. Presence/absence analyses assumed roughly uniform sequencing depth across donors, an assumption that may not hold. A later analysis found that TCR association rates varied across HLA loci, with DRB1 alleles showing the most associated TCRs and HLA-C alleles the fewest. In a later analysis, several top co-occurrence clusters were reported to appear linked to parvovirus B19, influenza, CMV and Epstein-Barr virus. In a later analysis, HLA-associated TCR beta chains were found to be more clonally expanded and to have lower generation probabilities than equally common non-associated chains.

For this clone: No cognate antigen has been identified for it. Per-base qualities were not stored, and no clone one base away is much larger.

The library was generated by the immunoSEQ multiplex PCR assay. For the multiplex PCR, a mixture combining 60 forward primers for TCR Vbeta segments and 13 reverse primers for TCR Jbeta segments was used. The CDR3 region of rearranged TCR beta genes was amplified from genomic DNA with a multiplex PCR assay. On the Illumina HiSeq System, the amplified TCR beta libraries were sequenced as 87-base-pair reads. In the source study's methods: Across the roughly 640 repertoires, a later analysis counted roughly 84 million unique TCR beta chains, roughly 11 million of which were shared by at least two donors. Raw reads were error-corrected and collapsed into unique sequences with a nearest-neighbor algorithm that merged closely related sequences to remove PCR and sequencing errors. To assign V, D and J gene segments, CDR3 sequences were aligned to IMGT reference sequences. Each retained sequence needed at least a six-nucleotide match to both a V gene segment and a J gene segment. A rearrangement counted as productive if the CDR3 had no stop codons and remained in frame with V and J, and every other rearrangement counted as non-productive. CDR3 was defined according to IMGT convention as the region running from the second conserved V-encoded cysteine to the conserved J-encoded phenylalanine. In an earlier analysis of more than 550 of the donors, sequences lacking an unambiguous match to a single V gene segment were excluded. An earlier analysis of 550 to 650 of the donors classified V segments as functional when productive rearrangements were above 56.7% and as segregating when the standard deviation between donors was above 5%. A statistical classification framework was built to diagnose cytomegalovirus status from the catalog of TCR beta chain sequences. A later analysis assigned V and J genes by comparing TCR nucleotide sequences with IMGT/GENE-DB human TR gene sequences. A later analysis assigned CDR3 sequences and most-parsimonious VDJ recombination scenarios with the TCRdist pipeline. In a later analysis, each TCR beta chain was defined by its CDR3 amino acid sequence together with its V-gene family, and reads lacking a unique V-gene family were excluded. In a later analysis, 450 to 600 highly shared, low-generation-probability nucleotide sequences were removed to address suspected cross-contamination and a sequencing artifact. A later analysis calculated a clonal expansion index for each public chain from normalized within-repertoire ranks of inferred template counts. In a later analysis, generation probabilities were computed using a VDJ recombination model fitted to out-of-frame rearrangements, and the results were checked against IGoR. In a later analysis, hypergeometric tests were used to score TCR-TCR, TCR-HLA and TCR-CMV co-occurrence, with a repertoire-size bias correction applied to TCR pairs. To estimate false discovery rates, a later analysis permuted the HLA or CMV assignments 20 times. In a later analysis, co-occurring TCRs were grouped using DBSCAN, and TCRdist sequence similarity was added for clustering within HLA-allele-positive subsets. Repertoires with fewer than 30,000 or more than 120,000 public chains, plus five repertoires with anomalous nucleotide sharing, were excluded from co-occurrence clustering. TCRdb took over this immuneACCESS table, retaining in-frame rearrangements with V and J assigned. Such tables are incomplete; in checked studies, under half of the missing clones stem from an unresolved V gene, and the remainder is unexplained. Clone size and the V and J calls come from that table; the DNA yielded D and trimming. Here the sample has under 250,000 clones; 76% occur a single time. The ten largest clonotypes hold 0.63% of the sample.

Material for sequencing was PBMCs. This TCR was sampled from a man aged 18 to 29 in good health and CMV-seronegative.

CDR3 reads: CASSKGAGEKLFF. The nucleotide sequence reads as follows: TGTGCCAGCAGCAAGGGGGCCGGGGAAAAACTGTTTTTT. The V and J segments used are TRBV25-1 and TRBJ1-4, and TRBD1 matches 7 of the central bases. The CDR3 goes from the cysteine to the phenylalanine over 13 residues. The kept DNA is CDR3 alone, 39 bases in frame from the first base. CDR1 and CDR2 were assigned from the germline V gene as MGHDK and SYGVNS. Relative to germline, V is missing 6 bases and J is missing 8 bases, with 6 bases of the junction outside any gene match.